The rows below give T cell receptor beta chains drawn from one sample of a study of blood T cell repertoires in COVID-19. Profiling relied on immunoSEQ multiplex PCR, and the TCRdb table lists in-frame clones only, not all of them. The sample includes 91,000 or so clones, more than 70% of them seen just once. Source material: peripheral blood. These receptors originate from a woman aged 60-70 years in a cohort sampled during active or convalescent COVID-19. Both conserved end residues are part of each CDR3. A D gene is named only where the DNA matches it firmly. Size values are once, few and many counts, or a class for expanded clones, and some rows have none.

d_gene,v_gene,abundance,len,j_gene,CDR3nt,CDR3aa
-,TRBV6-5,-,15,TRBJ1-3,TGTGCCAGCGGAGAGACCGGGATCCCTGGAAACACCATATATTTT,CASGETGIPGNTIYF
-,TRBV4-1,-,17,TRBJ2-3,TGCGCCAGCAGCCAAAAGGGAGGGCGGACAGGGACAGATACGCAGTATTTT,CASSQKGGRTGTDTQYF
TRBD1,TRBV28,-,13,TRBJ2-7,TGTGCCAGCAGCCCAGGACAGGGGGGTGAGCAGTACTTC,CASSPGQGGEQYF
-,TRBV27,-,14,TRBJ2-7,TGTGCCAGCACCCCCCTCGGGGGGCAGGACGAGCAGTACTTC,CASTPLGGQDEQYF
TRBD2,TRBV18,once,19,TRBJ2-5,TGTGCCAGCTCACCACCGATTCCCGGGAGGGCCCTCTTAGGGGAGACCCAGTACTTC,CASSPPIPGRALLGETQYF
TRBD1,TRBV6-2/TRBV6-3,-,16,TRBJ2-1,TGTGCCAGCAGTTACTGGGACAGGGCCCCCTACAATGAGCAGTTCTTC,CASSYWDRAPYNEQFF
TRBD1,TRBV4-1,-,17,TRBJ2-3,TGCGCCAGCAGCCATCCCCTCGACAGGGCACTCTTAGATACGCAGTATTTT,CASSHPLDRALLDTQYF
-,TRBV28,-,14,TRBJ1-4,TGTGCCAGCAGTTTACTCCGAGCTAATGAAAAACTGTTTTTT,CASSLLRANEKLFF
-,TRBV7-2,-,12,TRBJ1-2,TGTGCCAGCAGCTTATCAGGGTATGGCTACACCTTC,CASSLSGYGYTF
TRBD2,TRBV11-2,-,19,TRBJ2-1,TGTGCCAGCAGCCTTAAGGGACTAGCGGGGAACCCCTCCTACAATGAGCAGTTCTTC,CASSLKGLAGNPSYNEQFF
TRBD1,TRBV30,-,14,TRBJ1-2,TGTGCCTGGAGTGTGGGGACAGTTAACTATGGCTACACCTTC,CAWSVGTVNYGYTF
TRBD1,TRBV27,-,14,TRBJ1-5,TGTGCCAGCAGTTTTTCGGACAGGTCAGAGCCCCAGCATTTT,CASSFSDRSEPQHF
TRBD1,TRBV5-1,-,14,TRBJ2-1,TGCGCCAGCAGTACCGGGACAGGGAGTAATGAGCAGTTCTTC,CASSTGTGSNEQFF
-,TRBV21-1,-,11,TRBJ1-5,TGTGCAGCAGAGCGAAATCAGCCCCAGCATTTT,CAAERNQPQHF
TRBD2,TRBV9,-,16,TRBJ2-3,TGTGCCAGCAGCGTGGGCGGCGGGAGGGGCACAGATACGCAGTATTTT,CASSVGGGRGTDTQYF
TRBD1,TRBV3-1/TRBV3-2,-,15,TRBJ2-1,TGTGCCAGCAGCCAGGACAGGGCTAGACACAATGAGCAGTTCTTC,CASSQDRARHNEQFF
TRBD1,TRBV5-5,few,18,TRBJ1-1,TGTGCCAGCAGCTTGGTCAGTCACAGGGGGGCCGTCAACACTGAAGCTTTCTTT,CASSLVSHRGAVNTEAFF
TRBD1,TRBV28,-,17,TRBJ1-2,TGTGCCAGCAGTATCGGATGGACAGGGACCCTCCACTATGGCTACACCTTC,CASSIGWTGTLHYGYTF
TRBD1,TRBV19,-,15,TRBJ1-6,TGTGCCAGTAGTCTTGGGGACAGCGGGAATTCACCCCTCCACTTT,CASSLGDSGNSPLHF
-,TRBV5-8,-,18,TRBJ1-3,TGTGCCAGCAGCTTCAGTTATGGCTCGTCTGTCTCTGGAAACACCATATATTTT,CASSFSYGSSVSGNTIYF
-,TRBV6-1,once,11,TRBJ2-5,TGTGCCAGCAGTGAGAGCTGGACCCAGTACTTC,CASSESWTQYF
TRBD2,TRBV7-8,-,16,TRBJ2-2,TGTGCCAGCAGCTTTACTAGCGGGAGGGTCGCCGGGGAGCTGTTTTTT,CASSFTSGRVAGELFF
TRBD1,TRBV19,-,14,TRBJ2-1,TGTGCCAGTAGCCCTGACAGGGGTTCCGGTGAGCAGTTCTTC,CASSPDRGSGEQFF